Listed below are T cell receptor beta chains from one sample, sequenced in a study of shared clonotypes between healthy human individuals. Data came from immunoSEQ multiplex PCR; TCRdb stores just in-frame clones and leaves some out. Among around 2.1 million clones, about 94% were seen once, and the ten largest hold less than 0.15%. Material: naive CD4+ T cells sorted from blood. The origin of the receptors is a man between 18 and 35 years old in good health. CDR3s include the opening cysteine and the closing phenylalanine or tryptophan. D genes are given only for firm matches. Rows may omit the clone size; those that give it use once, few, many or a size class.

J gene: TRBJ2-6; clone size: -; V gene: TRBV5-1; D gene: TRBD1; CDR3 protein: CASAPRGPGANVLTF; CDR3 DNA: TGCGCCAGCGCCCCTAGGGGGCCTGGGGCCAACGTCCTGACTTTC
J gene: TRBJ2-4; clone size: -; V gene: TRBV13; D gene: -; CDR3 protein: CASSNTGWGSRKNIQYF; CDR3 DNA: TGTGCCAGCAGCAATACAGGGTGGGGGTCGAGGAAAAACATTCAGTACTTC
J gene: TRBJ1-6; clone size: -; V gene: TRBV6-1; D gene: -; CDR3 protein: CASSEVPGALSPLHF; CDR3 DNA: TGTGCCAGCAGTGAAGTCCCAGGGGCGCTTTCACCCCTCCACTTT
J gene: TRBJ2-4; clone size: -; V gene: TRBV4-1; D gene: -; CDR3 protein: CASSQPKMDRRADTPLNIQYF; CDR3 DNA: TGCGCCAGCAGCCAACCGAAGATGGATCGAAGGGCCGACACCCCGTTAAACATTCAGTACTTC
J gene: TRBJ2-2; clone size: once; V gene: TRBV5-1; D gene: TRBD2; CDR3 protein: CASSWTSGTNTGELFF; CDR3 DNA: TGCGCCAGCAGCTGGACTAGCGGGACGAACACCGGGGAGCTGTTTTTT
J gene: TRBJ1-2; clone size: -; V gene: TRBV30; D gene: -; CDR3 protein: CAWSVGPTGYTF; CDR3 DNA: TGTGCCTGGAGTGTAGGTCCGACGGGCTACACCTTC
J gene: TRBJ2-5; clone size: -; V gene: TRBV19; D gene: TRBD1; CDR3 protein: CASSIRTGVGETQYF; CDR3 DNA: TGTGCCAGTAGTATTAGGACAGGGGTTGGGGAGACCCAGTACTTC
J gene: TRBJ2-1; clone size: -; V gene: TRBV2; D gene: TRBD2; CDR3 protein: CASSDLAGGPRPLF; CDR3 DNA: TGTGCCAGCAGTGACCTAGCGGGGGGCCCTAGGCCCCTCTTC
J gene: TRBJ1-2; clone size: -; V gene: TRBV11-2; D gene: TRBD1; CDR3 protein: CASSWNRGTGGYTF; CDR3 DNA: TGTGCCAGCAGCTGGAACAGGGGGACGGGCGGCTACACCTTC
J gene: TRBJ2-7; clone size: -; V gene: TRBV9; D gene: -; CDR3 protein: CASSPSCGRSYEQYF; CDR3 DNA: TGTGCCAGCAGCCCTTCTTGCGGCCGCTCCTACGAGCAGTACTTC
J gene: TRBJ2-1; clone size: -; V gene: TRBV4-3; D gene: TRBD2; CDR3 protein: CASSPRTSGYNEQFF; CDR3 DNA: TGCGCCAGCAGCCCCCGGACTAGCGGTTACAATGAGCAGTTCTTC
J gene: TRBJ1-6; clone size: -; V gene: TRBV30; D gene: -; CDR3 protein: CAWSPQGYNSPLHF; CDR3 DNA: TGTGCCTGGAGTCCCCAGGGGTATAATTCACCCCTCCACTTT
J gene: TRBJ2-7; clone size: -; V gene: TRBV7-2; D gene: -; CDR3 protein: CASSSRATRWDGSYEQYF; CDR3 DNA: TGTGCCAGCAGCTCCCGTGCGACGCGGTGGGACGGGTCCTACGAGCAGTACTTC
J gene: TRBJ2-7; clone size: -; V gene: TRBV6-5; D gene: -; CDR3 protein: CASRPTGPYEQYF; CDR3 DNA: TGTGCCAGCAGGCCGACAGGTCCCTACGAGCAGTACTTC
J gene: TRBJ1-3; clone size: once; V gene: TRBV6-1; D gene: -; CDR3 protein: CASSEGNSGNTIYF; CDR3 DNA: TGTGCCAGCAGTGAAGGGAACTCTGGAAACACCATATATTTT
J gene: TRBJ2-2; clone size: -; V gene: TRBV5-1; D gene: -; CDR3 protein: CASSLAVSGRNTGELFF; CDR3 DNA: TGCGCCAGCAGCTTGGCCGTGTCAGGGAGGAACACCGGGGAGCTGTTTTTT
J gene: TRBJ2-7; clone size: -; V gene: TRBV9; D gene: -; CDR3 protein: CASSGGKGIHEQYF; CDR3 DNA: TGTGCCAGCAGCGGTGGGAAGGGGATCCACGAGCAGTACTTC
J gene: TRBJ2-7; clone size: -; V gene: TRBV19; D gene: -; CDR3 protein: CASSRSSAYEQYF; CDR3 DNA: TGTGCCAGTAGTCGCTCTAGCGCTTACGAGCAGTACTTC
J gene: TRBJ2-7; clone size: once; V gene: TRBV19; D gene: TRBD1; CDR3 protein: CASSIDQGAFYEQYF; CDR3 DNA: TGTGCCAGTAGTATAGATCAGGGGGCATTCTACGAGCAGTACTTC
J gene: TRBJ2-5; clone size: -; V gene: TRBV28; D gene: TRBD2; CDR3 protein: CASSSSSGGPLRGPVETQYF; CDR3 DNA: TGTGCCAGCAGTTCCTCTAGCGGGGGCCCCTTAAGAGGTCCGGTAGAGACCCAGTACTTC
J gene: TRBJ2-7; clone size: -; V gene: TRBV28; D gene: TRBD2; CDR3 protein: CASSSRLAGSGQYF; CDR3 DNA: TGTGCCAGCAGTTCCCGGCTAGCGGGGTCTGGGCAGTACTTC
J gene: TRBJ2-2; clone size: -; V gene: TRBV5-1; D gene: -; CDR3 protein: CASSGGQNTGELFF; CDR3 DNA: TGCGCCAGCAGCGGAGGACAGAACACCGGGGAGCTGTTTTTT
J gene: TRBJ1-5; clone size: few; V gene: TRBV2; D gene: TRBD1; CDR3 protein: CASRDRGLGQPQHF; CDR3 DNA: TGTGCCAGCAGGGACAGGGGGCTAGGGCAGCCCCAGCATTTT
J gene: TRBJ2-7; clone size: -; V gene: TRBV7-2; D gene: TRBD2; CDR3 protein: CASSPAGTSIYEQYF; CDR3 DNA: TGTGCCAGCAGCCCTGCCGGGACTAGCATCTACGAGCAGTACTTC
J gene: TRBJ1-5; clone size: -; V gene: TRBV7-6; D gene: TRBD1; CDR3 protein: CASSGSGRGPGQPQHF; CDR3 DNA: TGTGCCAGCAGCGGGTCGGGCAGGGGGCCGGGTCAGCCCCAGCATTTT
J gene: TRBJ2-7; clone size: -; V gene: TRBV5-1; D gene: -; CDR3 protein: CASMRSSLGYEQYF; CDR3 DNA: TGCGCCAGCATGAGGTCTAGCCTGGGTTACGAGCAGTACTTC
J gene: TRBJ1-3; clone size: -; V gene: TRBV30; D gene: -; CDR3 protein: CAWSVLGSGNTIYF; CDR3 DNA: TGTGCCTGGAGTGTATTAGGGTCTGGAAACACCATATATTTT
J gene: TRBJ1-6; clone size: -; V gene: TRBV5-1; D gene: -; CDR3 protein: CASSLASRQDSPLHF; CDR3 DNA: TGCGCCAGCAGCTTGGCGAGCAGGCAGGATTCACCCCTCCACTTT
J gene: TRBJ1-6; clone size: -; V gene: TRBV6-1; D gene: TRBD1; CDR3 protein: CASSGDRPDLHF; CDR3 DNA: TGTGCCAGCAGTGGGGACAGGCCAGACCTCCACTTT